The 18 T cell receptor beta chains below come from one sample, sequenced in a study of T-cell memory formation after mild COVID-19. TCRdb used MiXCR to reprocess the 5' RACE reads, holding one entry per CDR3 protein. The sample comprises fewer than 700,000 distinct CDR3 sequences, roughly 18% of which are singletons, and more than 10% rests with the top ten. Material for sequencing was PBMCs or a T cell subset sorted from them (not recorded which). These receptors were obtained from an adult woman who had mild COVID-19 (a few samples of this study predate the infection). Cell type and time point are not known.

Here the CDR3 reads CASNPSGGKETQYF. Here the CDR3 DNA reads TGTGCCAGCAACCCTAGCGGGGGAAAAGAGACCCAGTACTTC. The chain recombines TRBV7-9 with TRBJ2-5; 10 bases are shared with TRBD2. CDR1 and CDR2 from the germline V gene are SEHNR and FQNEAQ (reference sequence). The length of the CDR3 is 14 residues. Trimming removed 7 bases from V and 3 bases from J; junction bases left unmatched: 5.

At least ten counts were recorded for this clonotype. The V call is TRBV7-6, the J call TRBJ2-5; 8 positions match TRBD1. The V gene end was trimmed by 5 bases and the J gene end by 1 base; junction bases not matched to a gene: 3. There are 14 residues in the CDR3. CDR1 and CDR2 (germline): SGHVS, FNYEAQ. The CDR3: CASSPDRGQETQYF. In DNA form, the CDR3 reads TGTGCCAGCAGCCCCGACAGGGGCCAAGAGACCCAGTACTTC.

This clonotype was recorded many times. The rearrangement uses TRBV9 and TRBJ2-3; D possibly uses TRBD1 or TRBD2 (6 bases each). Germline-derived CDR1 and CDR2 are SGDLS and YYNGEE. Trimming shortened V by 0 bases and J by 0 bases, and 11 bases separated the two germline ends. The CDR3 length is 16 residues. As DNA, the CDR3 is TGTGCCAGCAGCGTAGGGGGGGCAAGGAGCACAGATACGCAGTATTTT. Its protein is CASSVGGARSTDTQYF.

This clonotype was observed at least ten times. This chain links TRBV29-1 with TRBJ2-7, with D perhaps matching TRBD2 (5 bases). The CDR3 consists of 13 residues. With 4 bases removed from V and 3 bases from J, the gap between germline ends came to 13 bases. Germline V gene sequence: CDR1 SQVTM, CDR2 ANQGSEA. The CDR3 loop is CSVGGSRFYEQYF. As DNA, the CDR3 is TGCAGCGTTGGAGGGTCTCGCTTCTACGAGCAGTACTTC.

With respect to this clonotype: A much larger clonotype is one base distant, so this may be a read error. The J gene is TRBJ1-5, the V gene TRBV3-2; the table's D call, TRBD1, has no DNA check behind it. TRBV3-2 is a pseudogene segment. This CDR3 has 16 amino acids. CDR3 DNA: TGTGCCAGCAGTCCGGGGCAGCCTTATAGCAATCAGCCCCAGCATTTT. Translation: CASSPGQPYSNQPQHF.

The rearrangement links TRBV12-3 or TRBV12-4 to TRBJ2-1; TRBD1 agrees at 7 bases. The CDR3 consists of 15 residues. V lost 6 bases, J lost 5 bases, and 10 bases stayed unmatched. The DNA for the CDR3 is TGTGCCAGCAGCATGAGAGGGGGCCTTAACAATGAGCAGTTCTTC. Its translation: CASSMRGGLNNEQFF.

V usage is TRBV7-2 and J usage is TRBJ2-7, with 8 bases lining up with TRBD2. CDR1 is SGHTA, CDR2 FQGNSA, per germline. This CDR3 is built from 18 residues. J lost 2 bases, V lost 1 base, and 13 bases had no gene match. Here the CDR3 reads CASSLDLRLAGLTYEQYF. As DNA, the CDR3 is TGTGCCAGCAGCTTAGACTTAAGGCTAGCGGGCCTAACCTACGAGCAGTACTTC.

The chain is built from TRBV7-9 and TRBJ1-1; the D gene is possibly TRBD1 (6 bases). Trimming left V 4 bases short and J 8 bases short, with 29 bases between. The germline gives CDR1 SEHNR, CDR2 FQNEAQ (reference sequence). The CDR3 is made up of 18 amino acids. CDR3 DNA: TGTGCCAGCAGCTCGATGCATGGGGGGCCCCCAGGAGTGGGAGAAGCTTTCTTT. It is translated as CASSSMHGGPPGVGEAFF. The full variable domain, completed using reference TRBV7-9 and TRBJ1-1, is DTGVSQNPRHKITKRGQNVTFRCDPISEHNRLYWYRQTLGQGPEFLTYFQNEAQLEKSRLLSDRFSAERPKGSFSTLEIQRTEQGDSAMYLCASSSMHGGPPGVGEAFFGQGTRLTVV.

The V gene is TRBV7-2, the J gene TRBJ2-3; 7 positions agree with TRBD2. The length of the CDR3 is 15 residues. CDR1 and CDR2 from the germline V gene are SGHTA and FQGNSA. The J segment lost 6 bases and the V segment lost 3 bases, leaving 9 bases of the junction unmatched. The CDR3 nucleotides read TGTGCCAGCAGCTTGCGGGGGTCAGGGCGGGATACGCAGTATTTT. Its translation is CASSLRGSGRDTQYF.

The rearrangement links TRBV7-7 to TRBJ2-5; TRBD2 matches 11 bases. The CDR3 sequence is 15 residues long. Germline V CDR1 and CDR2: SSHAT, FNYEAQ (reference sequence). Trimming took 1 base from V and 13 from J; bases not matched to a gene: 11. CDR3 in amino acids: CASSLGGTSGTKPYF. The CDR3 DNA sequence: TGTGCCAGCAGCTTAGGGGGGACTAGCGGTACAAAACCGTACTTC.

This clonotype was detected many times. This sequence joins TRBV10-2 and TRBJ2-2, with a possible D match to TRBD2 (6 bases). The germline gives CDR1 WSHSY, CDR2 SAAADI. The CDR3 is made up of 14 amino acids. V shed 4 bases and J shed 5 bases, with 11 bases lying between them. The CDR3 spells CASSVETSTGELFF. As DNA, the CDR3 is TGCGCCAGCAGTGTCGAGACTAGTACCGGGGAGCTGTTTTTT.

This clonotype turned up a few times. This chain joins TRBV7-9 and TRBJ1-5; TRBD1 is a possible D gene (5 bases). The CDR3 sequence is 15 residues long. V lost 0 bases, J lost 5 bases, and 11 bases lay in between. Per the germline V gene, CDR1 is SEHNR and CDR2 is FQNEAQ (reference sequence). CDR3 residues: CASSLAGGMDQPQHF. In DNA form, the CDR3 reads TGTGCCAGCAGCTTAGCGGGGGGGATGGATCAGCCCCAGCATTTT.

The CDR3 DNA is TGCGCCAGCACCGCGGGAGGGAACACCGGGGAGCTGTTTTTT. Residues: CASTAGGNTGELFF. The chain links TRBV5-1 to TRBJ2-2; 8 positions agree with TRBD2. V trimming: 6 bases; J trimming: 1 base; junction bases outside the gene matches: 2. Germline CDR1 is SGHRS and CDR2 is YFSETQ. CDR3 length: 14 amino acids.

The V call is TRBV7-8, the J call TRBJ2-1, with 14 positions matching TRBD2. The CDR3 is 15 residues long. The V and J ends lost 6 bases and 9 bases, in that order; junction bases with no gene match: 7. The V gene's germline CDR1 is SGHVS and CDR2 FQNEAQ. CDR3 loop: CASRIGTSGSIEQFF. In DNA form, the CDR3 reads TGTGCCAGCAGGATCGGGACTAGCGGGAGTATTGAGCAGTTCTTC.

The rearrangement links TRBV11-2 to TRBJ2-1, with 7 bases fitting TRBD1. Germline V gene sequence: CDR1 SGHAT, CDR2 FQNNGV. V trimming: 1 base; J trimming: 7 bases; junction bases outside the gene matches: 7. CDR3 size: 15 residues. CDR3 sequence: CASSLVSGGWNEQFF. CDR3 DNA sequence: TGTGCCAGCAGCTTAGTCTCAGGGGGTTGGAATGAGCAGTTCTTC. The full variable domain, completed using reference TRBV11-2 and TRBJ2-1, is EAGVAQSPRYKIIEKRQSVAFWCNPISGHATLYWYQQILGQGPKLLIQFQNNGVVDDSQLPKDRFSAERLKGVDSTLKIQPAKLEDSAVYLCASSLVSGGWNEQFFGPGTRLTVL.

This chain links TRBV9 with TRBJ2-3, with D possibly TRBD2 on 6 matching bases. The CDR3 is 14 residues long. The V gene lost 2 bases and the J gene lost 5 bases, with 12 bases spanning the gap. Per the germline V gene, CDR1 is SGDLS and CDR2 is YYNGEE. The CDR3 region has the DNA TGTGCCAGCAGCGTTCTTTCCGGGGGAGATACGCAGTATTTT. Translation gives CASSVLSGGDTQYF.

Ten or more counts support this clonotype. V gene TRBV7-9 combines with J gene TRBJ2-5; no clear D gene. CDR1 and CDR2 from the germline V gene are SEHNR and FQNEAQ (reference sequence). The V and J ends lost 1 base and 4 bases respectively, with 7 bases between them. The CDR3 is 13 residues long. The CDR3 coding sequence is TGTGCCAGCAGCTTAGATCCGAGAGAGACCCAGTACTTC. Translating gives CASSLDPRETQYF. The full variable domain, its missing parts supplied by reference TRBV7-9 and TRBJ2-5, is DTGVSQNPRHKITKRGQNVTFRCDPISEHNRLYWYRQTLGQGPEFLTYFQNEAQLEKSRLLSDRFSAERPKGSFSTLEIQRTEQGDSAMYLCASSLDPRETQYFGPGTRLLVL.

The J gene is TRBJ2-7, the V gene TRBV3-1; tentatively, D is TRBD1 (5 bases). The CDR3 covers 14 residues. The V and J ends lost 1 base and 3 bases respectively, with 10 bases between them. CDR1 LGHDT and CDR2 YNNKEL come from the germline V gene (reference sequence). CDR3 DNA sequence: TGTGCCAGCAGCCAAGGCGACAGATACTACGAGCAGTACTTC. It translates to CASSQGDRYYEQYF.